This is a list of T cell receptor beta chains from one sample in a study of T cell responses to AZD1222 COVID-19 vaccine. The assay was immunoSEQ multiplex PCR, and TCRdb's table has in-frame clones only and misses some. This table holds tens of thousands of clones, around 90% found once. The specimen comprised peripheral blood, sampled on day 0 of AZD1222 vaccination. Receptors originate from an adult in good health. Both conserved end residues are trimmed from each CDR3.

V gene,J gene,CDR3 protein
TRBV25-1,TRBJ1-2,ASSHGDYGYT
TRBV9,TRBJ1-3,ASSGQGAQGNTIY
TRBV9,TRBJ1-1,ASSDRPVAAGRNTEAF
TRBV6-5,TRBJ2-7,ASSYSTSGSLYEQY
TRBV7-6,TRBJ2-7,ASSRTTSGSTYEQY
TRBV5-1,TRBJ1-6,ASTPDRGGSPLH
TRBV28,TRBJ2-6,ASSFLPSGANVLT
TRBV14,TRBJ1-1,ASRPLEPINTEAF
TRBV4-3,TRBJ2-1,ASSQDKEGWGYLDEQF
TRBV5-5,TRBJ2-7,ASSSLYEQY
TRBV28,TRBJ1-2,ASSPGQFMRGYT
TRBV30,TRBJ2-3,AWSLAGGQGTQY
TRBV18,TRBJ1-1,ASSDTEAF
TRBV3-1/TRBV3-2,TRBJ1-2,ASSQELGASNYGYT
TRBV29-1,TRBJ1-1,SVFTPREGAF
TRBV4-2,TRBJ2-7,ASSPRASGSYEQY
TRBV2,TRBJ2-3,ASSTNALGTDTQY
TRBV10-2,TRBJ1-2,ASSEGGGFYGYT
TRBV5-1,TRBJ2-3,ASRRIDTQY
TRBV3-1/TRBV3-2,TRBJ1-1,ASSQGGQGTEAF
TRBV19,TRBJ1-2,ASSIEGNNYGYT
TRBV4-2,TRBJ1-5,ASSRTGGSNQPQH
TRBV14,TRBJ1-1,ASSPSYRGREAF
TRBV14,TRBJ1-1,ASSQVGWASTEAF
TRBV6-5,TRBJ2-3,ASSQGDTQY
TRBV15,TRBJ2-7,ATSPGVPREQY
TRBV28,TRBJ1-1,ASSLGGGVAEAF
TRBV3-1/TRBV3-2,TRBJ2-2,ASSHWGDNTGELF
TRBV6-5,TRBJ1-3,ASSYQSGNTIY
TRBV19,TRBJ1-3,ASSEQVSGNTIY
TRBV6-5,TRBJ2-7,ASSYGQGILEQY
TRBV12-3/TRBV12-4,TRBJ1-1,ASSLQQNTEAF
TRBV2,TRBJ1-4,ANRQGGGNEKLF
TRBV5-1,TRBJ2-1,ASSLTGLRGDEQF
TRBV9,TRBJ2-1,ASSQTSYNEQF
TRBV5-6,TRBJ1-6,ASIKVGTGANSPLH
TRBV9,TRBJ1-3,ASSVLYGSGNTIY
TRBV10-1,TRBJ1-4,ASSDGTGEEKLF
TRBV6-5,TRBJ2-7,ASSSGVSKHYEQY
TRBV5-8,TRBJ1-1,ASSLWGNTEAF
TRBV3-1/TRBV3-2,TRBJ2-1,ASSLDAEQF
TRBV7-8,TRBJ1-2,ASRPQGPQADGYT
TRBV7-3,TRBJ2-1,ASSQARTGEGNEQF
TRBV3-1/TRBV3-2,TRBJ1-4,ASSQDPGQEKLF
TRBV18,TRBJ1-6,ASSTGGSPLH
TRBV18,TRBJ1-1,ASSPPGLNTEAF
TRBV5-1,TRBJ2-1,ASSSGTSGIEQF
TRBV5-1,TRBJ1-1,ASSLEAGRGETEAF
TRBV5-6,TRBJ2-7,ASSFLANEQY
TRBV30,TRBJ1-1,AWRNPGDDTEAF
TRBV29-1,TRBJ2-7,SVVWGNEQY
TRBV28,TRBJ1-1,ASWTRLTEAF
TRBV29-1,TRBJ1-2,SVEVKGAENYGYT
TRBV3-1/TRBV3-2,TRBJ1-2,ASSQEDLYGYT
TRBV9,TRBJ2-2,ASRSGPNTGELF
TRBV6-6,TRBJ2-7,ASTHGESYEQY
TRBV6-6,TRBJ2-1,ASSYRRGDEQF
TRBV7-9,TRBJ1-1,ASSPDRENTEAF
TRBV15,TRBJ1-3,ATSPRTGAFSGNTIY
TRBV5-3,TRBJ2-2,ARSLSLKEHTGELF